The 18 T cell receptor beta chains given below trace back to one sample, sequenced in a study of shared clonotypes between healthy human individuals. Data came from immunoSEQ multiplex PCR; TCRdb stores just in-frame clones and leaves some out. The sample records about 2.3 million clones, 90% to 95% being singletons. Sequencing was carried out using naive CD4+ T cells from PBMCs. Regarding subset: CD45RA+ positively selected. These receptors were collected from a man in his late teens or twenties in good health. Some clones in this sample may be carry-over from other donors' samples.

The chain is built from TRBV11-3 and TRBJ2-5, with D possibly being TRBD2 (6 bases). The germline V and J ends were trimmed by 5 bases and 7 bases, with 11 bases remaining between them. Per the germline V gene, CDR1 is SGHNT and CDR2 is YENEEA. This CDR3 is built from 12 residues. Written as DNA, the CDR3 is TGTGCCAGCAGCACGACCGGGGGGACCCAGTACTTC. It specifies CASSTTGGTQYF.

CDR3 amino acids: CASSRGQGGLSETQYF. CDR3 DNA sequence: TGTGCCAGCAGCCGCGGACAGGGGGGGTTATCAGAGACCCAGTACTTC. The chain joins TRBV7-9 to TRBJ2-5; the match to TRBD1 covers 10 bases. The CDR3 spans 16 residues. V gave up 5 bases and J gave up 4 bases; unmatched junction bases: 10. CDR1 and CDR2 (germline): SEHNR, FQNEAQ (reference sequence). Full variable domain (missing parts from reference TRBV7-9 and TRBJ2-5): DTGVSQNPRHKITKRGQNVTFRCDPISEHNRLYWYRQTLGQGPEFLTYFQNEAQLEKSRLLSDRFSAERPKGSFSTLEIQRTEQGDSAMYLCASSRGQGGLSETQYFGPGTRLLVL.

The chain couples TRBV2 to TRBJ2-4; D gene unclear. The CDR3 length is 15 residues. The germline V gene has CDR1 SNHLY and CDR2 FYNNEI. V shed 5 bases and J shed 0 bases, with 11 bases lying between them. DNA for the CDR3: TGTGCCAGCAGTTTCGAGGCCATAGCCAAAAACATTCAGTACTTC. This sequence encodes CASSFEAIAKNIQYF.

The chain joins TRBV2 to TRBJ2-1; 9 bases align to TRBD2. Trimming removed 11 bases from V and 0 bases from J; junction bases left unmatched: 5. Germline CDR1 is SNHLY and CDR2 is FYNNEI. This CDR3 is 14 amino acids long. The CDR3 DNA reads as TGTGCCGGAGATAGCGGGAGCTCCTACAATGAGCAGTTCTTC. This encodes CAGDSGSSYNEQFF.

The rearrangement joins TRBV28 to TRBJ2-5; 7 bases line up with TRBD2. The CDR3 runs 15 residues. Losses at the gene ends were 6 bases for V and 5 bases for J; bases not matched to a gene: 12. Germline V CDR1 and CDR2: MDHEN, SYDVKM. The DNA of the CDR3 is TGTGCCAGCAGCCCTGGGGGGGAGGGAACGGAGACCCAGTACTTC. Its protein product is CASSPGGEGTETQYF.

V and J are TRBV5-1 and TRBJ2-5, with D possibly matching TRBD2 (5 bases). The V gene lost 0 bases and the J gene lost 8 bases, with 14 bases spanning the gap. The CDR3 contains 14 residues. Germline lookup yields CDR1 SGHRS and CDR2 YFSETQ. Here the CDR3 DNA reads TGCGCCAGCAGCTTGGTTTCTAGCTCGGATACCCAGTACTTC. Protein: CASSLVSSSDTQYF.

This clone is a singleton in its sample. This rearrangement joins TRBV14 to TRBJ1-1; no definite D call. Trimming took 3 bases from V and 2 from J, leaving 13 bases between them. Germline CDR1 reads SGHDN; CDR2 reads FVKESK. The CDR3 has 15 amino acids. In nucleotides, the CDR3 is TGTGCCAGCAGCCATCTCCTCGGCCAAAACACTGAAGCTTTCTTT. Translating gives CASSHLLGQNTEAFF. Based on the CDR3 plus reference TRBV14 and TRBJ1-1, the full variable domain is EAGVTQFPSHSVIEKGQTVTLRCDPISGHDNLYWYRRVMGKEIKFLLHFVKESKQDESGMPNNRFLAERTGGTYSTLKVQPAELEDSGVYFCASSHLLGQNTEAFFGQGTRLTVV.

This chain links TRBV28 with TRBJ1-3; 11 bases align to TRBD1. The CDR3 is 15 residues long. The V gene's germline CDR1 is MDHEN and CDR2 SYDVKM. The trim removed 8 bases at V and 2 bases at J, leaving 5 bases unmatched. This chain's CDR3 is CASLGQGATGNTIYF. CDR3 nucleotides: TGTGCCAGCCTCGGACAGGGGGCGACTGGAAACACCATATATTTT. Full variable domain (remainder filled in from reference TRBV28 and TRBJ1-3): DVKVTQSSRYLVKRTGEKVFLECVQDMDHENMFWYRQDPGLGLRLIYFSYDVKMKEKGDIPEGYSVSREKKERFSLILESASTNQTSMYLCASLGQGATGNTIYFGEGSWLTVV.

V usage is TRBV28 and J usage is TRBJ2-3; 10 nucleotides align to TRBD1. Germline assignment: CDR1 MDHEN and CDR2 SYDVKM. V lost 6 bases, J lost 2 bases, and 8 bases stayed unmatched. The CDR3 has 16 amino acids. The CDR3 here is CASRRTGGRLTDTQYF. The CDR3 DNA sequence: TGTGCCAGCAGAAGGACAGGGGGACGCCTCACAGATACGCAGTATTTT.

CDR3 nucleotides: TGTGCCAGCAGCTTAGCGATTAGCGGGAGGGCCTTAAGCTCCTACAATGAGCAGTTCTTC. This sequence encodes CASSLAISGRALSSYNEQFF. This chain uses TRBV7-8 with TRBJ2-1; 11 bases agree with TRBD2. Unmatched junction bases numbered 10, after V lost 0 bases and J lost 0 bases. Germline CDR1 SGHVS, CDR2 FQNEAQ. The CDR3 length is 20 residues.

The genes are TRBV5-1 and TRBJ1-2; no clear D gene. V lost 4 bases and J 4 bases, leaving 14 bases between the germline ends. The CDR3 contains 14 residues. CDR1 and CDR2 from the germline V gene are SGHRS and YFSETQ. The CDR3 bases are TGCGCCAGCAGCCTTGGATTTTCAGGCTATGGCTACACCTTC. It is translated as CASSLGFSGYGYTF.

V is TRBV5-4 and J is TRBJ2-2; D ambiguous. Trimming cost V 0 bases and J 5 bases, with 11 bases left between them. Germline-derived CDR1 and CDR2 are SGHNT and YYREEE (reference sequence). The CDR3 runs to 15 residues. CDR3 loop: CASSLDTGSTGELFF. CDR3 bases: TGTGCCAGCAGCTTGGATACGGGCTCGACCGGGGAGCTGTTTTTT.

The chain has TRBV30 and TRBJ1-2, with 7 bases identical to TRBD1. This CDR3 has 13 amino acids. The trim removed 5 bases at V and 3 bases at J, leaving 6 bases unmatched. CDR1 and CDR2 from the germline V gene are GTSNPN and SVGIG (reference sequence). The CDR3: CAWARGEDYGYTF. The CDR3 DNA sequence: TGTGCCTGGGCCAGGGGGGAAGACTATGGCTACACCTTC.

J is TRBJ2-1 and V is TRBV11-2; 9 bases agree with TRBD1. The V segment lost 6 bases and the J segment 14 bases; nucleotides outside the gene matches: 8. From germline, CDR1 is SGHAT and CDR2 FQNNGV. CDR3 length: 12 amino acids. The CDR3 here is CASSWGGQGKFF. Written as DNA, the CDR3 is TGTGCCAGCAGTTGGGGGGGACAGGGCAAGTTCTTC.

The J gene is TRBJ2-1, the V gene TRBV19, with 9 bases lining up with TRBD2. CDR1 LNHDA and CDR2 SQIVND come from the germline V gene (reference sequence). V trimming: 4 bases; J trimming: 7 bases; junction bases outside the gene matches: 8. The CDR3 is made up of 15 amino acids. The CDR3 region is CASSTLAGRSNEQFF. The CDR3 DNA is TGTGCCAGTAGTACGCTAGCGGGACGGTCGAATGAGCAGTTCTTC.

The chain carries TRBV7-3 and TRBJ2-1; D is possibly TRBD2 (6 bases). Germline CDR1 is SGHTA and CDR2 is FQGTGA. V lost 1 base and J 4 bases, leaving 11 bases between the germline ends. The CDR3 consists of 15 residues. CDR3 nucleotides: TGTGCCAGCAGCTTAAGCGCGGGGAGATACAATGAGCAGTTCTTC. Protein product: CASSLSAGRYNEQFF.

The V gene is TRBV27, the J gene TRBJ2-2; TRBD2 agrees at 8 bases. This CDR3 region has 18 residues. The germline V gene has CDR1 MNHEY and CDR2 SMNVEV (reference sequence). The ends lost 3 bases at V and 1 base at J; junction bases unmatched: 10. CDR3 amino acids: CASSFERGTPMNTGELFF. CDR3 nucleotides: TGTGCCAGCAGTTTCGAGCGGGGGACCCCGATGAACACCGGGGAGCTGTTTTTT.

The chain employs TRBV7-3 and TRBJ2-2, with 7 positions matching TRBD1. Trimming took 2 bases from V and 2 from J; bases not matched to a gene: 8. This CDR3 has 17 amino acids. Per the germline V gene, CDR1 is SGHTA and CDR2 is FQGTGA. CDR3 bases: TGTGCCAGCAGCTTAGGTGCAGGGGGACCCAACACCGGGGAGCTGTTTTTT. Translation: CASSLGAGGPNTGELFF.